This T cell receptor beta chain was recorded in a study of OX40 agonist ivuxolimab in advanced cancers. This clone was counted a single time. Sequencing used immunoSEQ multiplex PCR; TCRdb keeps in-frame clones, though not all of them. Of fewer than 45,000 clones in the sample, 80% to 85% were seen once. Losses at the gene ends were 2 bases for V and 0 bases for J; bases not matched to a gene: 20. Germline V lookup: CDR1 SGHRS, CDR2 YFSETQ. The CDR3 extends over 22 amino acids. The TCR sequence derives from an adult with an advanced solid tumor such as melanoma, head and neck, liver or kidney cancer. This specimen was CD4+ or CD8+ T cells sorted from blood, taken in a trial of the OX40 agonist ivuxolimab. The J gene is TRBJ2-6, the V gene TRBV5-1; 7 bases are shared with TRBD1. The CDR3 protein is CASSFQGQMNRDLLSGANVLTF. The CDR3 nucleotides are TGCGCCAGCAGCTTTCAGGGACAGATGAACCGGGACCTACTCTCTGGGGCCAACGTCCTGACTTTC.